The rows below give T cell receptor beta chains drawn from one sample of a study of T cells after posttransplantation cyclophosphamide. The protocol was immunoSEQ multiplex PCR, while the TCRdb copy is restricted to in-frame clones and leaves out a portion. Among 28,000 or so clones listed, just over 85% were seen once. Sequencing was done on a sample of PBMCs. These receptors came from a man aged 45-60 years. The CDR3 runs from the conserved cysteine through the conserved F or W. D genes are given only for firm matches. The listing skips clone size in some rows; elsewhere it reads once, few, many or a size class.

j_call d_call clone_size v_call cdr3_nt cdr3_aa
TRBJ2-3 TRBD2 NA TRBV5-1 TGCGCCAGCAGCCGCACTAGCGGGGGAAGCACAGATACGCAGTATTTT CASSRTSGGSTDTQYF
TRBJ1-3 NA NA TRBV5-1 TGCGCCAGCAGCGGAGGGATGTACTCTGGAAACACCATATATTTT CASSGGMYSGNTIYF
TRBJ2-6 NA NA TRBV7-3 TGTGCCAGCAGCTTAACCGGTTCTGGGGCCAACGTCCTGACTTTC CASSLTGSGANVLTF
TRBJ2-1 TRBD2 NA TRBV30 TGTGCCTGGAGGCTGTTGGGGGGGGGCAATGAGCAGTTCTTC CAWRLLGGGNEQFF
TRBJ1-2 NA once TRBV2 TGTGCCACTCGACGACAGAGCTATGGCTACACCTTC CATRRQSYGYTF
TRBJ1-3 NA few TRBV5-6 TGTGCCAGCAGCTTGCAACGGCGGTCGACTGGAAACACCATATATTTT CASSLQRRSTGNTIYF
TRBJ2-5 NA NA TRBV11-3 TGTGCCAGCAGCCCCGACTTTGGTTCGGAGCAGTACTTC CASSPDFGSEQYF
TRBJ2-7 TRBD1 NA TRBV5-1 TGCGCCAGCAGCTTGGATCGGACAGGGGAAGGAGAGCAGTACTTC CASSLDRTGEGEQYF
TRBJ2-2 NA NA TRBV4-2 TGTGCCAGCAGCCAAGATTGGTGGGCCCGGGGCACCGGGGAGCTGTTTTTT CASSQDWWARGTGELFF
TRBJ1-5 NA NA TRBV29-1 TGCAGCACCAGACAGGGCAATCAGCCCCAGCATTTT CSTRQGNQPQHF
TRBJ2-3 TRBD2 NA TRBV4-2 TGTGCCAGCAGCCAGGGAGCGGGGCGATACACAGATACGCAGTATTTT CASSQGAGRYTDTQYF
TRBJ2-1 NA NA TRBV5-1 TGCGCCAGCAGCTTGGATCCGTACAATGAGCAGTTCTTC CASSLDPYNEQFF
TRBJ2-7 NA NA TRBV27 TGTGCCAGCAGTTTAAGGGGCCCTACCTACGAGCAGTACTTC CASSLRGPTYEQYF
TRBJ2-7 NA NA TRBV10-3 TGTGCCATCAGTGCCCATACGGCGGACGAGCAGTACTTC CAISAHTADEQYF
TRBJ2-7 NA NA TRBV7-2 TGTGCCAGCAGCTTAGTCCGGGACACATCCTACGAGCAGTACTTC CASSLVRDTSYEQYF
TRBJ2-5 NA NA TRBV7-2 TGTGCCAGCAGCGAATTCGGGGCCCAGTACTTC CASSEFGAQYF
TRBJ2-3 TRBD1 NA TRBV14 TGTGCCAGCAGCCAAGTAGGTGGGACAGGGTCGGCAGATACGCAGTATTTT CASSQVGGTGSADTQYF
TRBJ2-4 NA once TRBV6-1 TGTGCCAGCAGCTTCAACGCCGGGTCCGAGTACTTC CASSFNAGSEYF
TRBJ1-2 NA NA TRBV2 TGTGCCAGCCGACGGGAGGGGATATACACCTTC CASRREGIYTF
TRBJ1-1 NA NA TRBV7-2 TGTGCCAGCAGCTTAGATACAGGCCTGAACACTGAAGCTTTCTTT CASSLDTGLNTEAFF